The 17 T cell receptor beta chains below come from one sample, sequenced in a study of T-cell memory formation after mild COVID-19. TCRdb reprocessed the 5' RACE reads with MiXCR, giving one entry per CDR3 protein. The sample lists around 250,000 distinct CDR3 sequences; around 15% were seen once. The specimen was PBMCs or a T cell subset sorted from them (not recorded which). Receptors originate from a man younger than 35 who had mild COVID-19 (a few samples of this study predate the infection). Cell type and time point are not known.

This chain links TRBV6-6 with TRBJ2-1; weak D call: TRBD1 (6 bases). The CDR3 totals 15 residues. CDR1 is MNHNY and CDR2 is SVGAGI in the germline V gene (reference sequence). The V gene lost 0 bases and the J gene lost 9 bases, with 15 bases spanning the gap. The CDR3 sequence: CASSYSVGAGGEQFF. The CDR3 nucleotides are TGTGCCAGCAGTTACTCAGTGGGGGCCGGAGGTGAGCAGTTCTTC.

This clonotype was counted a few times. The gene calls are TRBV20-1 and TRBJ1-6, with D hard to call. This CDR3 is built from 14 residues. Per germline, CDR1 DFQATT and CDR2 SNEGSKA (reference sequence). Trimming took 0 bases from V and 0 from J, leaving 3 bases between them. The DNA for the CDR3 is TGCAGTGCTAGAGAGGGCTCCTATAATTCACCCCTCCACTTT. Encoded protein: CSAREGSYNSPLHF.

CDR3 in amino acids: CASSLTTVSGANVLTF. CDR3 DNA sequence: TGTGCCAGCAGCCTCACGACCGTCTCTGGGGCCAACGTCCTGACTTTC. The J gene is TRBJ2-6, the V gene TRBV6-5; no reliable D call. CDR1 and CDR2 (germline): MNHEY, SVGAGI. The CDR3 sequence is 16 residues long. The V gene lost 6 bases and the J gene lost 0 bases, with 12 bases spanning the gap.

This clonotype was detected many times. The genes are TRBV7-8 and TRBJ2-1; TRBD1 matches 7 bases. V was pared by 6 bases and J by 0 bases, with 11 bases of the junction left unmatched. CDR1 is SGHVS, CDR2 FQNEAQ, per germline. This CDR3 comprises 17 residues. CDR3 bases: TGTGCCAGCAGGTTAAGCCGACAGGGATCCTCCTACAATGAGCAGTTCTTC. It translates to CASRLSRQGSSYNEQFF.

V gene TRBV7-9 combines with J gene TRBJ1-5; a weak D match, TRBD1 (6 bases). V was pared by 4 bases and J by 9 bases, with 13 bases between. Looked up from germline, CDR1 is SEHNR and CDR2 is FQNEAQ (reference sequence). This CDR3 is built from 13 residues. The CDR3 is CASSSRDNGPQHF. Written as DNA, the CDR3 is TGTGCCAGCAGCTCCCGGGACAATGGGCCCCAGCATTTT.

Many counts were recorded for this clonotype. V gene TRBV5-1 combines with J gene TRBJ2-1; 7 bases are shared with TRBD1. Germline V gene data show CDR1 as SGHRS and CDR2 as YFSETQ. The CDR3 has 12 residues. Losses at the gene ends were 4 bases for V and 8 bases for J; bases not matched to a gene: 3. The CDR3: CASSPQGDEQFF. CDR3 sequence (DNA): TGCGCCAGCAGCCCGCAGGGGGATGAGCAGTTCTTC.

The chain uses TRBV20-1 and TRBJ2-3; a possible D gene is TRBD1 (5 bases). Trimming removed 5 bases at V and 2 bases at J, with 17 bases between. Per the germline V gene, CDR1 is DFQATT and CDR2 is SNEGSKA (reference sequence). CDR3 length equals 15 residues. The CDR3 DNA sequence: TGCAGTGCTTGGTCCGAGGACACGAACACAGATACGCAGTATTTT. Amino acid sequence: CSAWSEDTNTDTQYF.

This clonotype has more than one count but fewer than ten. The CDR3 reads CASGRQRTGTDTQYF. For the CDR3, the DNA is TGTGCTAGTGGTCGGCAGAGAACGGGCACAGATACGCAGTATTTT. This chain connects TRBV12-5 to TRBJ2-3; D not certain. Germline V lookup: CDR1 LGHNT, CDR2 FRNRAP. This CDR3 is 15 amino acids long. V was clipped by 5 bases and J by 1 base, with 13 bases between them.

The chain uses TRBV6-6 and TRBJ2-7; D possibly corresponds to TRBD1 (5 bases). Germline V gene data show CDR1 as MNHNY and CDR2 as SVGAGI (reference sequence). The CDR3 runs 14 residues. Trimming stripped 5 bases from V and 0 bases from J, with 11 bases between. The CDR3 protein is CASSDRHLSYEQYF. CDR3 in DNA: TGTGCCAGCAGTGACAGACACCTCTCCTACGAGCAGTACTTC.

CDR3 nucleotide sequence: TGTGCCAGTAGTATGCAGGGCACGAACACTGAAGCTTTCTTT. Translation gives CASSMQGTNTEAFF. The rearrangement uses TRBV19 and TRBJ1-1, with D possibly TRBD1 on 5 matching bases. CDR3 length equals 14 residues. Germline CDR1 is LNHDA and CDR2 is SQIVND (reference sequence). V dropped 3 bases and J dropped 1 base, with 9 bases sitting between them.

This clonotype was recorded a few times. The chain employs TRBV6-5 and TRBJ2-2, with D perhaps matching TRBD1 (5 bases). Trimming shortened V by 4 bases and J by 0 bases, and 12 bases separated the two germline ends. The germline CDR1 and CDR2 sequences are MNHEY and SVGAGI. CDR3 length equals 16 residues. The CDR3 sequence is CASSSYETANTGELFF. Written as DNA, the CDR3 is TGTGCCAGCAGTTCCTACGAGACAGCGAACACCGGGGAGCTGTTTTTT.

This clonotype was seen a few times. The CDR3 sequence: CASSPSWDRGPEQYF. For the CDR3, the DNA is TGTGCCAGCTCACCATCTTGGGACAGGGGGCCCGAGCAGTACTTC. This chain uses TRBV18 with TRBJ2-7; 12 bases are a match to TRBD1. The V segment lost 2 bases and the J segment 6 bases; nucleotides outside the gene matches: 5. This CDR3 is 15 amino acids long. The germline gives CDR1 KGHSH, CDR2 LQKENI. Together with reference TRBV18 and TRBJ2-7, the CDR3 gives the full variable domain: NAGVMQNPRHLVRRRGQEARLRCSPMKGHSHVYWYRQLPEEGLKFMVYLQKENIIDESGMPKERFSAEFPKEGPSILRIQQVVRGDSAAYFCASSPSWDRGPEQYFGPGTRLTVT.

This chain uses TRBV6-2 or TRBV6-3 with TRBJ2-5; possible D gene TRBD2, 5 bases. Germline CDR1 MNHEY, CDR2 SVGEGT. The CDR3 has 14 residues. Trimming left V 2 bases short and J 10 bases short, with 17 bases between. CDR3 nucleotide sequence: TGTGCCAGCAGTTACGCATCCGGGGTCCGGGACCAGTACTTC. It codes for CASSYASGVRDQYF.

The gene calls are TRBV5-1 and TRBJ1-1, with D uncertain. CDR1 SGHRS and CDR2 YFSETQ come from the germline V gene. This CDR3 contains 13 residues. Trimming left V 1 base short and J 1 base short, with 5 bases between. The CDR3 protein is CASSLFANTEAFF. As DNA, the CDR3 is TGCGCCAGCAGCTTGTTTGCGAACACTGAAGCTTTCTTT.

V gene TRBV29-1 combines with J gene TRBJ2-3; D may be TRBD1 (5 bases). Deletions cut 6 bases from V and 4 bases from J, with 14 bases between. The CDR3 has 13 amino acids. Germline lookup yields CDR1 SQVTM and CDR2 ANQGSEA. This CDR3 reads CSVGRVRADTQYF. CDR3 bases: TGCAGCGTGGGCAGGGTGAGAGCAGATACGCAGTATTTT.

This clonotype showed up just a few times. The genes are TRBV7-6 and TRBJ2-5; D is possibly TRBD2 (5 bases). This CDR3 region has 15 residues. V was shortened by 1 base and J by 5 bases, with 14 bases between the two germline ends. Germline CDR1 is SGHVS and CDR2 is FNYEAQ. This CDR3 is CASSLGLAYRETQYF. The CDR3 nucleotides are TGTGCCAGCAGCTTAGGGCTAGCATATAGGGAGACCCAGTACTTC.

The V call is TRBV10-3, the J call TRBJ2-7; D unclear. Trimming took off 4 bases at V and 5 bases at J, with 3 bases between the two ends. CDR3 length: 10 residues. Germline V lookup: CDR1 ENHRY, CDR2 SYGVKD. The CDR3 region is CAISGDEQYF. CDR3 nucleotides: TGTGCCATCAGTGGCGACGAGCAGTACTTC.